The T cell receptor (beta chain) described here comes from a study of T cell responses to AZD1222 COVID-19 vaccine. CDR1 and CDR2 from the germline V gene are MDHEN and SYDVKM. There are 18 residues in the CDR3. V was shortened by 5 bases and J by 2 bases, with 25 bases between the two germline ends. Only in-frame clones appear in the TCRdb table, and some are missing; sequencing was by immunoSEQ multiplex PCR. This table holds 150,000 or so clones, about nine tenths found once. The V call is TRBV28, the J call TRBJ2-7, with D possibly TRBD2 on 6 matching bases. This sample comprised peripheral blood, obtained on day 0 of AZD1222 vaccination. This clonotype was obtained from an adult in good health. CDR3 in DNA: TGTGCCAGCAGTCAAGTCCCGCTTCTAGCGAGCTCGCCCTACGAGCAGTACTTC. Residues: CASSQVPLLASSPYEQYF.